The 8 T cell receptor beta chains reported below all come from one sample, sequenced in a study of blood T cell repertoires in COVID-19. Assay: immunoSEQ multiplex PCR; the TCRdb copy retains only in-frame clones and omits some. The table has 200,000 to 300,000 clones, more than 65% seen once. The sample was peripheral blood. These TCRs come from a man aged 35 to 55 who had recovered from COVID-19.

Regarding this clone: This sample also contains other DNA sequences that code for the same CDR3. CDR3 DNA: TGTGCCTGGAGTGGCGCAGGGAACCAGCCCCAGCATTTT. It translates to CAWSGAGNQPQHF. The chain uses TRBV30 and TRBJ1-5, with D perhaps TRBD1 (5 bases). CDR1 and CDR2 (germline): GTSNPN, SVGIG (reference sequence). The CDR3 has 13 amino acids. Trimming took 1 base from V and 7 from J, leaving 11 bases between them.

This clone was seen once. This chain uses TRBV7-2 with TRBJ2-1; 8 positions agree with TRBD2. Trimming removed 1 base from V and 2 bases from J; junction bases left unmatched: 1. The CDR3 runs 15 residues. Germline V gene lookup returns CDR1 SGHTA and CDR2 FQGNSA. The CDR3 region has the DNA TGTGCCAGCAGCTTAGGGCGGGGGGCCTACAATGAGCAGTTCTTC. Translating gives CASSLGRGAYNEQFF.

The rearrangement joins TRBV3-1 (or the pseudogene TRBV3-2) to TRBJ2-2, with 8 bases matching TRBD2. The CDR3 length is 17 residues. Germline V gives CDR1 LGHDT, CDR2 YNNKEL (reference sequence). The V and J ends lost 3 bases and 5 bases, in that order; junction bases with no gene match: 11. The DNA for the CDR3 is TGTGCCAGCAGCCAGTCGACGGGAGGGCCCGGTACCGGGGAGCTGTTTTTT. Encoded protein: CASSQSTGGPGTGELFF.

This chain joins TRBV25-1 and TRBJ2-2, with a weak D call TRBD1 (5 bases). Germline values: CDR1 MGHDK, CDR2 SYGVNS. The CDR3 is 15 amino acids. V lost 3 bases and J 3 bases, leaving 11 bases between the germline ends. The CDR3 DNA sequence: TGTGCCAGCAGTGACCACAGGTTCCACACCGGGGAGCTGTTTTTT. Translating it yields CASSDHRFHTGELFF.

This clone was picked up one time. V gene TRBV11-3 combines with J gene TRBJ2-1; TRBD1 might be the D (5 bases). The CDR3 loop spans 16 amino acids. V was shortened by 4 bases and J by 6 bases, with 19 bases between the two germline ends. Looked up from germline, CDR1 is SGHNT and CDR2 is YENEEA. CDR3 DNA: TGTGCCAGCAGCTCCGTCTTTAGACAGCCTACCAATGAGCAGTTCTTC. Translated, it gives CASSSVFRQPTNEQFF.

This sequence joins TRBV12-5 and TRBJ1-6; 7 positions agree with TRBD1. This CDR3 is built from 14 residues. Germline V lookup: CDR1 LGHNT, CDR2 FRNRAP. The V segment lost 7 bases and the J segment 5 bases; nucleotides outside the gene matches: 5. CDR3 nucleotides: TGTGCTAGTGCCCAAGGACAGGATAATTCACCCCTCCACTTT. It specifies CASAQGQDNSPLHF.

This chain links TRBV6-6 with TRBJ2-7, with 8 bases lining up with TRBD1. The CDR3 has 13 residues. Germline CDR1 is MNHNY and CDR2 is SVGAGI (reference sequence). With 7 bases clipped from V and 4 bases from J, the junction kept 6 bases outside the gene matches. CDR3 in amino acids: CASTRTGFYEQYF. The CDR3, as DNA: TGTGCCAGCACTAGGACAGGGTTTTACGAGCAGTACTTC.

This clone was detected a few times. V gene TRBV6-5 combines with J gene TRBJ2-7; 9 positions match TRBD2. The CDR3 is 15 residues long. V gave up 6 bases and J gave up 4 bases; unmatched junction bases: 10. The germline CDR1 and CDR2 sequences are MNHEY and SVGAGI. This chain's CDR3 is CASSPATSGKYEQYF. The CDR3 DNA reads as TGTGCCAGCAGCCCCGCGACTAGCGGCAAGTACGAGCAGTACTTC.